The 6 T cell receptor beta chains below come from one sample, sequenced in a study of molecular identifiers for immune sequencing clone quantification. TCRdb reprocessed the PCR reads via MiXCR and lists one record per CDR3 protein. This sample has roughly 630,000 distinct CDR3 sequences; about 25% occur once, and the top ten carry 0.78%. Sequenced material: naive CD8+ T cells from blood, with Jurkat cell RNA spiked in. As for subset: FACS-sorted CD8+CD4-CCR7+CD45RA+ naive T cells. The receptors stem from a human donor in good health. Some libraries in this study had Jurkat cell RNA spiked in.

The J gene is TRBJ2-2, the V gene TRBV7-9; 11 bases line up with TRBD2. V lost 4 bases and J lost 4; bases outside the gene matches: 11. The CDR3 consists of 18 residues. Germline CDR1 is SEHNR and CDR2 is FQNEAQ (reference sequence). This chain's CDR3 is CASSSELAGARGTGELFF. In DNA form, the CDR3 reads TGTGCCAGCAGCTCCGAACTAGCGGGGGCTCGTGGCACCGGGGAGCTGTTTTTT. Filled out from reference TRBV7-9 and TRBJ2-2, the complete variable domain reads DTGVSQNPRHKITKRGQNVTFRCDPISEHNRLYWYRQTLGQGPEFLTYFQNEAQLEKSRLLSDRFSAERPKGSFSTLEIQRTEQGDSAMYLCASSSELAGARGTGELFFGEGSRLTVL.

The sample holds many counts of this clonotype. The chain joins TRBV4-1 to TRBJ2-7; TRBD2 is a possible D gene (5 bases). This CDR3 comprises 16 residues. Germline V lookup: CDR1 MGHRA, CDR2 YSYEKL. Trimming removed 1 base at V and 5 bases at J, with 18 bases between. The CDR3 sequence is CASSQAGSPRPDEQYF. CDR3 nucleotides: TGCGCCAGCAGCCAAGCGGGGTCCCCGAGGCCCGACGAGCAGTACTTC.

For this clonotype: At one end the junction does not follow the germline gene, possibly because of a read error. The chain recombines TRBV4-1 with TRBJ1-1; tentative D call: TRBD1 (6 bases). The germline V gene has CDR1 MGHRA and CDR2 YSYEKL. The length of the CDR3 is 15 residues. This chain's CDR3 is CASSLARGPNTAAFF. Written as DNA, the CDR3 is TGCGCCAGCAGCCTAGCCAGGGGCCCCAACACTGCAGCTTTCTTT.

As regards this clonotype: A much larger clone lies one base from this, so it may be a read error. V usage is TRBV4-1 and J usage is TRBJ1-1, with a weak D call TRBD1 (6 bases). Germline assignment: CDR1 MGHRA and CDR2 YSYEKL. The CDR3 length is 14 residues. Trimming took 3 bases from V and 5 from J, leaving 13 bases between them. The CDR3 nucleotides read TGCGCCAGCAGCCATCCACAGGGTTTAACTGAAGCTTTCTTT. This codes for CASSHPQGLTEAFF.

Regarding this clonotype: Mismatch with germline at one junction end may stem from a read error. This chain connects TRBV14 to TRBJ2-7; D not certain. Germline lookup yields CDR1 SGHDN and CDR2 FVKESK. The CDR3 totals 13 residues. The CDR3 nucleotides read TGTGCCAGCGGCCAAGATGGGTTGGACGAGCAGTACTTC. Translation gives CASGQDGLDEQYF. Complete variable domain (other parts from reference TRBV14 and TRBJ2-7): EAGVTQFPSHSVIEKGQTVTLRCDPISGHDNLYWYRRVMGKEIKFLLHFVKESKQDESGMPNNRFLAERTGGTYSTLKVQPAELEDSGVYFCASGQDGLDEQYFGPGTRLTVT.

This clonotype was detected ten times or more. V is TRBV2 and J is TRBJ2-7, with D possibly being TRBD1 or TRBD2 (6 bases each). The germline gives CDR1 SNHLY, CDR2 FYNNEI. V lost 7 bases and J 3 bases, leaving 13 bases between the germline ends. The length of the CDR3 is 13 residues. CDR3 protein: CASKEGGYYEQYF. The DNA for the CDR3 is TGTGCCAGCAAAGAAGGGGGGTACTACGAGCAGTACTTC.